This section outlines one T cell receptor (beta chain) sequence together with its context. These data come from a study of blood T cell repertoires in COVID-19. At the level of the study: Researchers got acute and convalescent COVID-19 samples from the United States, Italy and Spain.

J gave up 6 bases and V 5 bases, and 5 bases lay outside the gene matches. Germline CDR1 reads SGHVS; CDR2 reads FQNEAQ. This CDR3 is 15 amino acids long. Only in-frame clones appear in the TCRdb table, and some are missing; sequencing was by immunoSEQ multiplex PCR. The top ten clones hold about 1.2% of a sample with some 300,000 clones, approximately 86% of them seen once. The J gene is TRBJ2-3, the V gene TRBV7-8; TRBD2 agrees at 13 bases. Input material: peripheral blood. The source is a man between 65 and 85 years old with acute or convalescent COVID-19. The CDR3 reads CASSRTSGRKDTQYF. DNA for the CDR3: TGTGCCAGCAGCCGGACTAGCGGGAGAAAGGATACGCAGTATTTT. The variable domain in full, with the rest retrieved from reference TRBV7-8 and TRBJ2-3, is GAGVSQSPRYKVAKRGQDVALRCDPISGHVSLFWYQQALGQGPEFLTYFQNEAQLDKSGLPSDRFFAERPEGSVSTLKIQRTQQEDSAVYLCASSRTSGRKDTQYFGPGTRLTVL.